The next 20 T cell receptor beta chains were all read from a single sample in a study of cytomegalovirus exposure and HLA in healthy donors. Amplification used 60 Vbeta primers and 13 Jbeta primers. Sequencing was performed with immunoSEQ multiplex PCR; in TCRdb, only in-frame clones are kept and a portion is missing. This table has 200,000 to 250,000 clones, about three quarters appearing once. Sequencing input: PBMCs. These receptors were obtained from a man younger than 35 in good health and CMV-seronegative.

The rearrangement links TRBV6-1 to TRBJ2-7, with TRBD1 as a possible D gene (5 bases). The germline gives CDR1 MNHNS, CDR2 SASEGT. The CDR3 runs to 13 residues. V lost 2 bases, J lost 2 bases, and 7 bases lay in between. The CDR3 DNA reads TGTGCCAGCAGTGAAAACAGGCCCTACGAGCAGTACTTC. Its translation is CASSENRPYEQYF.

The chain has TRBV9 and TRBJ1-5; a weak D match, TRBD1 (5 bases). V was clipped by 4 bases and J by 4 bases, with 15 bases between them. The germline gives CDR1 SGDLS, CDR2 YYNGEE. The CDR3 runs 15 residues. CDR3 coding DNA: TGTGCCAGCAGCACCGGAGGGGTATCTAATCAGCCCCAGCATTTT. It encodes CASSTGGVSNQPQHF.

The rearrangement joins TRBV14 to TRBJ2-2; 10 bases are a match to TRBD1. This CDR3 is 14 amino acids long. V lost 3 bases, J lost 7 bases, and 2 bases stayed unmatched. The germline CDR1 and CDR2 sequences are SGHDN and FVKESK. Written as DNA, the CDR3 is TGTGCCAGCAGCCAGGACAGGGGGATCGGGGAGCTGTTTTTT. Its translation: CASSQDRGIGELFF.

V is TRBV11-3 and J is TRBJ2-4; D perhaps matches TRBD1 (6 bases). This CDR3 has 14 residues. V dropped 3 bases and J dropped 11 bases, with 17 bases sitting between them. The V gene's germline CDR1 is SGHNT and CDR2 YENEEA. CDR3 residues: CASSFLQGNKVQYF. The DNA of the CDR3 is TGTGCCAGCAGCTTTTTACAGGGTAATAAAGTTCAGTACTTC.

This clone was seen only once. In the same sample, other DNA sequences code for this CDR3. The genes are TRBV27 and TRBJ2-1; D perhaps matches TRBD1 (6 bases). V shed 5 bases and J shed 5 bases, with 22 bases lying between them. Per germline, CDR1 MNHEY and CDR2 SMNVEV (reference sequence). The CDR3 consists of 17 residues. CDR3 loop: CASSPIPHRVWDNEQFF. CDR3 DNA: TGTGCCAGCAGTCCCATCCCCCACAGGGTATGGGACAATGAGCAGTTCTTC.

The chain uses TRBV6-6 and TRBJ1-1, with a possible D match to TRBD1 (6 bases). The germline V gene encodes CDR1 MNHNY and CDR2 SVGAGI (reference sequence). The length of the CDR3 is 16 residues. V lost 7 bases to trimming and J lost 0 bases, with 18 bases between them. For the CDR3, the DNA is TGTGCCAGCAAAAGAATAGGGGGAATAATGAACACTGAAGCTTTCTTT. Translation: CASKRIGGIMNTEAFF.

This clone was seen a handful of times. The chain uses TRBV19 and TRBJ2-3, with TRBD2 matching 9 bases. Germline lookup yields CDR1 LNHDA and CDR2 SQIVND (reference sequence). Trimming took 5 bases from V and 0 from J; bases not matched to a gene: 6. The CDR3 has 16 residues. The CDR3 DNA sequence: TGTGCCAGTAGTTCGACTAGCGGAGGGAGCACAGATACGCAGTATTTT. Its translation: CASSSTSGGSTDTQYF. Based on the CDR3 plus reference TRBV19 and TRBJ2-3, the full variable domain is DGGITQSPKYLFRKEGQNVTLSCEQNLNHDAMYWYRQDPGQGLRLIYYSQIVNDFQKGDIAEGYSVSREKKESFPLTVTSAQKNPTAFYLCASSSTSGGSTDTQYFGPGTRLTVL.

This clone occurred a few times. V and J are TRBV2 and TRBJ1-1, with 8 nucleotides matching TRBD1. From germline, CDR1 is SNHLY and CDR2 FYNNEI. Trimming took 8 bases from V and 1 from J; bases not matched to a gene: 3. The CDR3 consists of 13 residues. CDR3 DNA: TGTGCCAGCCAAGGACAGGGGAACACTGAAGCTTTCTTT. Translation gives CASQGQGNTEAFF.

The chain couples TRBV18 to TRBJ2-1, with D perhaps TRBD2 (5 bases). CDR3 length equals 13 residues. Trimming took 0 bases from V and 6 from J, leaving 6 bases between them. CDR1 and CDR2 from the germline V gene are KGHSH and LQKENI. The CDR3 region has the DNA TGTGCCAGCTCACCACCGGACTTCAATGAGCAGTTCTTC. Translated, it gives CASSPPDFNEQFF.

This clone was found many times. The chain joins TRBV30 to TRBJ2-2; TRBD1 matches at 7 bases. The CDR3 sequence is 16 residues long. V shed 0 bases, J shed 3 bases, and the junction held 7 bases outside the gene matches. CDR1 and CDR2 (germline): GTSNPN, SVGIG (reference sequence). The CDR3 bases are TGTGCCTGGAGTGTACCTACAGGGGTCGACACCGGGGAGCTGTTTTTT. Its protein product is CAWSVPTGVDTGELFF.

The CDR3 reads CASSTSTGNQHEQYF. The CDR3 coding sequence is TGTGCCAGTAGTACCTCTACAGGGAACCAACACGAGCAGTACTTC. The V call is TRBV19, the J call TRBJ2-7; D possibly corresponds to TRBD1 (6 bases). V lost 4 bases and J lost 5, with 18 bases in between. The CDR3 is 15 amino acids. CDR1 is LNHDA and CDR2 is SQIVND in the germline V gene (reference sequence).

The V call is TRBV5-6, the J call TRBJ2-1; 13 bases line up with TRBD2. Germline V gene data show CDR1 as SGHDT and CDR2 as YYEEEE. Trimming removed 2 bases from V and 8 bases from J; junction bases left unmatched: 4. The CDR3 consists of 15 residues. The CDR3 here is CASSFGLAGDYEQFF. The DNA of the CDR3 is TGTGCCAGCAGCTTCGGACTAGCGGGAGATTATGAGCAGTTCTTC. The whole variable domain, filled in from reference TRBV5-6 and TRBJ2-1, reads DAGVTQSPTHLIKTRGQQVTLRCSPKSGHDTVSWYQQALGQGPQFIFQYYEEEERQRGNFPDRFSGHQFPNYSSELNVNALLLGDSALYLCASSFGLAGDYEQFFGPGTRLTVL.

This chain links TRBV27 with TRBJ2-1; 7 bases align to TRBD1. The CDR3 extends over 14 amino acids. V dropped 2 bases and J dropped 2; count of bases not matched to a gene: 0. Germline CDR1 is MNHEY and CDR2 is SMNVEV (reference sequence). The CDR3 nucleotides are TGTGCCAGCAGTTTACAGGGGGCCTACAATGAGCAGTTCTTC. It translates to CASSLQGAYNEQFF.

The CDR3 here is CASRGGGAAETQYF. The CDR3 region has the DNA TGTGCCAGTAGGGGTGGGGGGGCAGCCGAGACCCAGTACTTC. J is TRBJ2-5 and V is TRBV19; D might be TRBD2 (7 bases). Germline CDR1 LNHDA, CDR2 SQIVND (reference sequence). The CDR3 totals 14 residues. Trimming cost V 6 bases and J 5 bases, with 16 bases left between them.

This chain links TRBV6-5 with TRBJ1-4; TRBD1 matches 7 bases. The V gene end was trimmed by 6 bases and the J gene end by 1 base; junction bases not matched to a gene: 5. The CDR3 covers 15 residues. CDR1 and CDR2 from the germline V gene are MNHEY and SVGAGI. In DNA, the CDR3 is TGTGCCAGCAGGCAGACAGGGCTAACTAATGAAAAACTGTTTTTT. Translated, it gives CASRQTGLTNEKLFF.

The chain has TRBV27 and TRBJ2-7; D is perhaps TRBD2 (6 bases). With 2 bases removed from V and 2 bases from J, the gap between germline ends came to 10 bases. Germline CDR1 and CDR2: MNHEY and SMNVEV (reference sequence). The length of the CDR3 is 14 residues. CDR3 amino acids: CASSLTTRTYEQYF. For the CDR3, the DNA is TGTGCCAGCAGTTTAACGACTAGAACCTACGAGCAGTACTTC.

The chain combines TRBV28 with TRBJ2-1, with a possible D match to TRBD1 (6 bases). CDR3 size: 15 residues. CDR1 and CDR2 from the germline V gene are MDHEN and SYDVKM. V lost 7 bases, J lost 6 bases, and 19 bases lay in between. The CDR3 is CASIPGTFGSNEQFF. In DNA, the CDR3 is TGTGCCAGCATCCCCGGGACATTTGGCTCCAATGAGCAGTTCTTC.

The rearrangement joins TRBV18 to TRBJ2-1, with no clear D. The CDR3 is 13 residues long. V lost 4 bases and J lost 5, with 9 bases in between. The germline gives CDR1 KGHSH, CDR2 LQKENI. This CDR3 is CASSLALDNEQFF. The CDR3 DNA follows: TGTGCCAGCTCACTCGCTTTAGACAATGAGCAGTTCTTC.

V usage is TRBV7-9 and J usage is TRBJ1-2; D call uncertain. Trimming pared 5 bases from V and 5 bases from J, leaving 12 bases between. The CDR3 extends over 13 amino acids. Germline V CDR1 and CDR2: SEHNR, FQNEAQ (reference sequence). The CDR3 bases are TGTGCCAGCAGCCCCCCTACGGGGTATGGCTACACCTTC. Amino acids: CASSPPTGYGYTF.

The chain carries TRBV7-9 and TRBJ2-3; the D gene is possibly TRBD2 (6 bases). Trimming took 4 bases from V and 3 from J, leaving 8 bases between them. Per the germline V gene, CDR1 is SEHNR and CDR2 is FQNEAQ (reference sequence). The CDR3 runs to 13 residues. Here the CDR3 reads CASSWGRTDTQYF. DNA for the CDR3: TGTGCCAGCAGCTGGGGGAGGACAGATACGCAGTATTTT.